This TCR beta chain was documented in a study of blood T cell repertoires in COVID-19. Using immunoSEQ multiplex PCR, the repertoire was profiled, and TCRdb retains in-frame clones only, with some absent. The table includes some 490,000 clones, more than 85% detected once. With 0 bases clipped from V and 5 bases from J, the junction kept 7 bases outside the gene matches. The germline CDR1 and CDR2 sequences are SGDLS and YYNGEE. This CDR3 has 16 residues. The sequenced sample consisted of PBMCs or T cells enriched from blood (not recorded which). The TCR originated in a woman aged 60 to 75 who had recovered from COVID-19. The chain links TRBV9 to TRBJ2-5; 10 bases fit TRBD1. The DNA for the CDR3 is TGTGCCAGCAGCGTAGCCGGGACAGGGGTAGGGGAGACCCAGTACTTC. Its translation is CASSVAGTGVGETQYF. Using reference TRBV9 and TRBJ2-5 for the parts outside the CDR3, the full variable domain is DSGVTQTPKHLITATGQRVTLRCSPRSGDLSVYWYQQSLDQGLQFLIQYYNGEERAKGNILERFSAQQFPDLHSELNLSSLELGDSALYFCASSVAGTGVGETQYFGPGTRLLVL.